This T cell receptor (beta chain) comes out of a study of CD8 T cells in Susac syndrome. Study-level background: When their blood was taken, the Susac syndrome patients had either not yet had any therapy, were taking corticosteroids, or were taking intravenous immunoglobulin alone. Study-wide findings and caveats: The number of individuals included in the study's TCR sequencing and HLA analysis was acknowledged as relatively small.

The RNA input was roughly 0.5 to 1 ug, and it was reverse transcribed with random hexamers. An immunoSEQ multiplex PCR amplified TCR beta CDR3 over 54 Vbeta and 13 Jbeta. TCRdb processed the immunoSEQ multiplex PCR reads anew with MiXCR; each CDR3 protein has one entry. The sample consists of about 140,000 distinct CDR3 sequences, 85% to 95% of them appearing once. With respect to this clonotype: Its specificity is unknown.

The CDR3 length is 16 residues. Germline V gives CDR1 SGHDN, CDR2 FVKESK. V was pared by 0 bases and J by 1 base, with 7 bases between. CD8+ and CD4+ T cells taken from blood had their TCR beta sequenced. The chain combines TRBV14 with TRBJ2-6; no clear D gene. Sequences were obtained from CD8+ T cells from PBMCs. The receptor was isolated from a human donor with Susac syndrome. The CDR3 coding sequence is TGTGCCAGCAGCCAAGAGGGGATGTCTGGGGCCAACGTCCTGACTTTC. It specifies CASSQEGMSGANVLTF.